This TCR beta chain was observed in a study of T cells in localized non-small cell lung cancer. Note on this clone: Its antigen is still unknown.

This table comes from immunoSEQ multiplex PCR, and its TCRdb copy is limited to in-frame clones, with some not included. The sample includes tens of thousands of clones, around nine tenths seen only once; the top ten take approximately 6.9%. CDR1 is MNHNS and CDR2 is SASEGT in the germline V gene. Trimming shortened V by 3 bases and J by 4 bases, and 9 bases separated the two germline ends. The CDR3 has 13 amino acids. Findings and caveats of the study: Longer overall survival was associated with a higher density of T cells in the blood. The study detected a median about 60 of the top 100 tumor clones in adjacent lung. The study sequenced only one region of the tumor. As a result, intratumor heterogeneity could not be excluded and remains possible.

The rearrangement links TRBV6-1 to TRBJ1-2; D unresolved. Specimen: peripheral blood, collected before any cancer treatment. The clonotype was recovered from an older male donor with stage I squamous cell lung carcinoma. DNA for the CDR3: TGTGCCAGCAGTGAGGACGAGATCTATGGCTACACCTTC. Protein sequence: CASSEDEIYGYTF.